The 15 T cell receptor beta chains listed next were all sequenced from one sample in a study of human T cells and chemical hapten exposure (dated by TCRdb to the early 2020s). The protocol used for the library was RACE. The instrument given in TCRdb is NextSeq 500. TCRdb cleaned the public reads at Q25 with fastp, built clones with MiXCR and kept in-frame beta chains. Each entry merges the rows of one CDR3 protein and shows their most common DNA and genes. In all, the sample holds around 150,000 distinct CDR3 sequences, and roughly 15% of those were seen once. The ten largest account for less than 2% of the sample. Interpreted using the paper, the time point label stands for: patch test 1, 2 weeks after DPC sensitization. Explained via the paper, the treatment or condition label denotes: therapeutic diphenylcyclopropenone sensitization with weekly scalp DPC. Material: whole blood, obtained in connection with sensitization to the hapten diphenylcyclopropenone (DPC). These receptors came from a woman aged 25 to 39 with alopecia areata. Some clones in this sample may be carry-over from other donors' samples.

This clonotype was seen a few times. The chain recombines TRBV7-2 with TRBJ1-5, with D possibly matching TRBD1 (5 bases). Trimming shortened V by 5 bases and J by 2 bases, and 13 bases separated the two germline ends. Germline CDR1 SGHTA, CDR2 FQGNSA. The CDR3 loop spans 15 amino acids. The CDR3 loop is CASSQDGTGNQPQHF. CDR3 sequence (DNA): TGTGCCAGCAGCCAAGACGGGACGGGCAATCAGCCCCAGCATTTT.

This clonotype turned up a few times. The rearrangement links TRBV9 to TRBJ2-2; D remains unclear. Per germline, CDR1 SGDLS and CDR2 YYNGEE. Trimming removed 0 bases from V and 6 bases from J, with 9 bases in between. The CDR3 spans 14 residues. The CDR3 DNA is TGTGCCAGCAGCGTAGCCCAATCCCCCGGGGAGCTGTTTTTT. Amino acids: CASSVAQSPGELFF.

Remarks on this clonotype: Sequence at one end of the junction differs from germline and may be a read error. The chain joins TRBV6-1 to TRBJ2-5; 10 nucleotides match TRBD1. Germline CDR1 MNHNS, CDR2 SASEGT. CDR3 length: 10 amino acids. In DNA, the CDR3 is TGTGCCAGCAGGGGGACAGGGGACAACTTC. This gives the protein CASRGTGDNF.

The chain joins TRBV28 to TRBJ1-4, with 7 bases aligning to TRBD1. V lost 4 bases and J lost 5; bases outside the gene matches: 7. The germline CDR1 and CDR2 sequences are MDHEN and SYDVKM. This CDR3 has 15 residues. The CDR3 DNA follows: TGTGCCAGCAGTTCCGGGGACAGCATAAATGAAAAACTGTTTTTT. It specifies CASSSGDSINEKLFF.

This clonotype was observed at least ten times. The CDR3 DNA sequence: TGTGCCAGCAGCCTTGCTGGGCGGGGGTACGAGCAGTACTTC. This codes for CASSLAGRGYEQYF. The chain uses TRBV5-4 and TRBJ2-7, with TRBD2 matching over 7 bases. The CDR3 length is 14 residues. J lost 4 bases, V lost 4 bases, and 8 bases had no gene match. CDR1 is SGHNT and CDR2 is YYREEE in the germline V gene (reference sequence).

The chain couples TRBV29-1 to TRBJ2-5, with TRBD2 identical over 14 bases. V lost 4 bases, J lost 7 bases, and 8 bases stayed unmatched. This CDR3 spans 15 amino acids. The germline gives CDR1 SQVTM, CDR2 ANQGSEA. CDR3 DNA: TGCAGCGTTGTTGTTGCGGGACTAGCGGGAGCGACCCAGTACTTC. It translates to CSVVVAGLAGATQYF.

In this sample, this clonotype turned up a few times. The chain carries TRBV6-2 or TRBV6-3 and TRBJ2-7; possibly TRBD1 or TRBD2 for D (5 bases each). Germline values: CDR1 MNHEY, CDR2 SVGEGT. The CDR3 is 12 amino acids. Trimming shortened V by 8 bases and J by 2 bases, and 10 bases separated the two germline ends. The CDR3 nucleotides read TGTGCCAGCGGGGGATCCGCCTACGAGCAGTACTTC. This encodes CASGGSAYEQYF.

There are a few counts of this clonotype. V is TRBV6-5 and J is TRBJ2-3, with 8 bases that match TRBD2. Germline-derived CDR1 and CDR2 are MNHEY and SVGAGI. V dropped 6 bases and J dropped 1; count of bases not matched to a gene: 12. This CDR3 has 17 residues. Here the CDR3 DNA reads TGTGCCAGCAGCCCACCGAGCGGGAGCGGTGGCACAGATACGCAGTATTTT. It codes for CASSPPSGSGGTDTQYF.

Remarks on this clonotype: A read error may be the cause here, since a much bigger clone is one base away. In DNA form, the CDR3 reads TGTGTCAGTAGTACAGTAGACTATGGCTACACCTTC. This encodes CVSSTVDYGYTF. V is TRBV19 and J is TRBJ1-2; D gene unclear. CDR3 length: 12 residues. CDR1 is LNHDA, CDR2 SQIVND, per germline (reference sequence).

This clonotype has just a few counts. The chain uses TRBV11-2 and TRBJ1-4; 7 bases line up with TRBD1. This CDR3 contains 16 residues. With V trimmed by 5 bases and J by 7 bases, 13 bases remained unmatched. The germline CDR1 and CDR2 sequences are SGHAT and FQNNGV. CDR3 protein: CASSPAGVTGSEKLFF. The CDR3 DNA sequence: TGTGCCAGCAGCCCGGCCGGAGTGACAGGGAGTGAAAAACTGTTTTTT.

The chain couples TRBV5-1 to TRBJ2-6, with D hard to call. V was shortened by 6 bases and J by 4 bases, with 11 bases between the two germline ends. Germline values: CDR1 SGHRS, CDR2 YFSETQ. This CDR3 comprises 14 residues. CDR3 nucleotides: TGCGCCAGCATTCCAGCCCCCGGGGCCAACGTCCTGACTTTC. It yields the protein CASIPAPGANVLTF.

The sample holds a few counts of this clonotype. The V call is TRBV6-1, the J call TRBJ1-1; D remains unclear. The CDR3 spans 13 residues. V was trimmed by 6 bases and J by 0 bases, leaving 8 bases between them. The germline CDR1 and CDR2 sequences are MNHNS and SASEGT. CDR3: CASRGTMNTEAFF. As DNA, the CDR3 is TGTGCCAGCAGGGGCACCATGAACACTGAAGCTTTCTTT.

The chain links TRBV7-8 to TRBJ1-5; D is ambiguous. Trimming cost V 3 bases and J 2 bases, with 11 bases left between them. CDR1 SGHVS and CDR2 FQNEAQ come from the germline V gene. This CDR3 region has 15 residues. CDR3 sequence (DNA): TGTGCCAGCAGCTTCAGAGCGGCGGGCAATCAGCCCCAGCATTTT. Translation: CASSFRAAGNQPQHF.

The genes are TRBV5-1 and TRBJ2-1, with 7 bases aligning to TRBD2. The V gene end was trimmed by 3 bases and the J gene end by 6 bases; junction bases not matched to a gene: 3. CDR1 is SGHRS, CDR2 YFSETQ, per germline. The CDR3 has 13 amino acids. DNA of the CDR3: TGCGCCAGCAGCTGGGGGGGACCCAATGAGCAGTTCTTC. Its translation is CASSWGGPNEQFF.

This clonotype occurred many times. This chain links TRBV2 with TRBJ1-4; no firm D call. The CDR3 spans 15 residues. V lost 5 bases to trimming and J lost 4 bases, with 14 bases between them. Looked up from germline, CDR1 is SNHLY and CDR2 is FYNNEI. CDR3 coding DNA: TGTGCCAGCAGTAAAGACGGGTTAGGTAATGAAAAACTGTTTTTT. Its protein is CASSKDGLGNEKLFF.